These 18 T cell receptor beta chains were sequenced from one sample in a study of lymphopenia after photon versus proton radiotherapy. Using immunoSEQ multiplex PCR, the repertoire was profiled, and TCRdb retains in-frame clones only, with some absent. The sample contains around 53,000 clones, around 83% of which appear only once. The material sequenced was peripheral blood, taken from a patient treated with photon-based radiotherapy. The receptors here all came from a man between 45 and 60 years old with gastric cancer.

The chain employs TRBV6-4 and TRBJ2-3, with 7 bases fitting TRBD2. The CDR3 loop spans 16 amino acids. V shed 2 bases and J 2 bases; nucleotides not matched to a gene: 7. The germline V gene has CDR1 MRHNA and CDR2 SNTAGT. The CDR3 reads CASSDEAGAVTDTQYF. The CDR3 region has the DNA TGTGCCAGCAGTGACGAGGCGGGAGCGGTCACAGATACGCAGTATTTT.

V usage is TRBV5-6 and J usage is TRBJ2-5, with a tentative D call TRBD2 (5 bases). V shed 3 bases and J shed 2 bases, with 14 bases lying between them. CDR3 size: 15 residues. Germline V gene data show CDR1 as SGHDT and CDR2 as YYEEEE. The CDR3 nucleotides read TGTGCCAGCAGCTCCGATCGAGGGCTTCAAGAGACCCAGTACTTC. Protein product: CASSSDRGLQETQYF.

V is TRBV27 and J is TRBJ2-7, with TRBD2 as a possible D gene (6 bases). CDR1 and CDR2 from the germline V gene are MNHEY and SMNVEV (reference sequence). The CDR3 spans 16 residues. The V gene lost 6 bases and the J gene lost 2 bases, with 20 bases spanning the gap. The CDR3 loop reads CASSNWGGTDTYEQYF. In DNA, the CDR3 is TGTGCCAGCAGCAACTGGGGCGGGACGGATACCTACGAGCAGTACTTC.

This chain links TRBV19 with TRBJ1-5; D ambiguous. Trimming stripped 1 base from V and 1 base from J, with 11 bases between. In germline, CDR1 is LNHDA, CDR2 SQIVND (reference sequence). This CDR3 has 16 residues. DNA of the CDR3: TGTGCCAGTAGTATAGTAGCTCGGTGGAGCAATCAGCCCCAGCATTTT. Translation: CASSIVARWSNQPQHF.

The J gene is TRBJ2-6, the V gene TRBV28; D is possibly TRBD1 (6 bases). This CDR3 is 15 amino acids long. The V gene's germline CDR1 is MDHEN and CDR2 SYDVKM. The V and J ends lost 5 bases and 0 bases respectively, with 8 bases between them. CDR3 nucleotides: TGTGCCAGCAGTAAGGACAGCTCTGGGGCCAACGTCCTGACTTTC. It yields the protein CASSKDSSGANVLTF.

The chain employs TRBV6-4 and TRBJ2-7; unclear D gene. Germline V CDR1 and CDR2: MRHNA, SNTAGT. Trimming left V 5 bases short and J 2 bases short, with 7 bases between. This CDR3 has 12 amino acids. For the CDR3, the DNA is TGTGCCAGCAGTTCGAGCACCTACGAGCAGTACTTC. This gives the protein CASSSSTYEQYF.

V usage is TRBV21-1 and J usage is TRBJ2-6; the table assigns TRBD2, which was not confirmed against the DNA. TRBV21-1 is a pseudogene. The CDR3 is 16 residues long. The CDR3 region is CASSKLSRSGANVLTF. DNA of the CDR3: TGTGCCAGCAGCAAATTGTCGCGCTCTGGGGCCAACGTCCTGACTTTC.

The CDR3 DNA reads as TGCAGCGTCAGCCGGGACAGGCGCTACACCTTC. Amino acid sequence: CSVSRDRRYTF. The chain uses TRBV29-1 and TRBJ1-2, with 8 bases identical to TRBD1. The ends lost 6 bases at V and 9 bases at J; junction bases unmatched: 6. Germline V gene sequence: CDR1 SQVTM, CDR2 ANQGSEA. The CDR3 has 11 residues.

The rearrangement links TRBV6-5 to TRBJ2-5; no clear D gene. Germline-derived CDR1 and CDR2 are MNHEY and SVGAGI. The CDR3 loop spans 12 amino acids. The V gene lost 7 bases and the J gene lost 4 bases, with 10 bases spanning the gap. The CDR3 DNA is TGTGCCAGCAAATCTACGGTAGAGACCCAGTACTTC. This sequence encodes CASKSTVETQYF.

The rearrangement links TRBV7-3 to TRBJ2-2; D unresolved. The CDR3 is 14 amino acids. V lost 2 bases and J lost 1, with 5 bases in between. From germline, CDR1 is SGHTA and CDR2 FQGTGA. CDR3: CASSLGENTGELFF. Written as DNA, the CDR3 is TGTGCCAGCAGCTTAGGGGAGAACACCGGGGAGCTGTTTTTT.

The chain recombines TRBV11-3 with TRBJ2-1; D is unclear. V was pared by 5 bases and J by 4 bases, with 15 bases between. Germline loops: CDR1 SGHNT, CDR2 YENEEA. CDR3 length: 15 amino acids. CDR3 nucleotide sequence: TGTGCCAGCAGCCCCGACACCCGAAGATACAATGAGCAGTTCTTC. Translating it yields CASSPDTRRYNEQFF.

The chain couples TRBV18 to TRBJ2-3; 7 bases fit TRBD2. There are 16 residues in the CDR3. Germline CDR1 reads KGHSH; CDR2 reads LQKENI. The trim removed 2 bases at V and 6 bases at J, leaving 11 bases unmatched. The DNA for the CDR3 is TGTGCCAGCTCACCATTCCGAGGCGGGAGTGGGGATACGCAGTATTTT. Translation: CASSPFRGGSGDTQYF.

The chain carries TRBV5-5 and TRBJ1-1; D not certain. The germline V gene encodes CDR1 SGHKS and CDR2 YYEKEE (reference sequence). The CDR3 covers 13 residues. V was clipped by 4 bases and J by 5 bases, with 12 bases between them. The CDR3 DNA reads as TGTGCCAGCAGCGAACCGACAAAGACTGAAGCTTTCTTT. This translates into CASSEPTKTEAFF.

The J gene is TRBJ1-5, the V gene TRBV7-8, with D unresolved. The CDR3 totals 17 residues. Trimming removed 5 bases at V and 4 bases at J, with 21 bases between. Germline assignment: CDR1 SGHVS and CDR2 FQNEAQ. The CDR3 reads CASSPTSSRRRNQPQHF. CDR3 nucleotides: TGTGCCAGCAGCCCAACATCGTCCAGGCGGAGGAATCAGCCCCAGCATTTT.

Remarks on this clone: The identical CDR3 is also encoded by other nucleotide sequences in the sample. V usage is TRBV2 and J usage is TRBJ2-3; unclear D gene. Trimming stripped 3 bases from V and 2 bases from J, with 6 bases between. This CDR3 region has 13 residues. CDR1 and CDR2 from the germline V gene are SNHLY and FYNNEI. CDR3 sequence (DNA): TGTGCCAGCAGTGAGGGATTCACAGATACGCAGTATTTT. Protein product: CASSEGFTDTQYF.

The rearrangement links TRBV6-1 to TRBJ2-2; D may be TRBD2 (6 bases). The CDR3 is 17 amino acids. V dropped 2 bases and J dropped 4 bases, with 17 bases sitting between them. The germline V gene encodes CDR1 MNHNS and CDR2 SASEGT. CDR3 coding DNA: TGTGCCAGCAGTGAACGTCCGGGACTTCGGAGCACCGGGGAGCTGTTTTTT. Protein product: CASSERPGLRSTGELFF.

This sequence joins TRBV7-9 and TRBJ2-7, with 10 bases lining up with TRBD2. The CDR3 runs to 15 residues. V lost 5 bases, J lost 6 bases, and 10 bases stayed unmatched. The germline V gene has CDR1 SEHNR and CDR2 FQNEAQ (reference sequence). CDR3 residues: CASSPPGTSAVEQYF. The CDR3 bases are TGTGCCAGCAGCCCGCCCGGGACTAGCGCGGTCGAGCAGTACTTC.

This clone was observed a single time. The chain is built from TRBV6-5 and TRBJ1-5, with 7 bases aligning to TRBD1. Germline V gene data show CDR1 as MNHEY and CDR2 as SVGAGI. Germline trimming cut 7 bases from V and 7 bases from J; bases unmatched to any gene: 10. The CDR3 spans 14 residues. Here the CDR3 reads CASTTRQGSQPQHF. CDR3 DNA sequence: TGTGCCAGCACCACAAGACAGGGATCGCAGCCCCAGCATTTT.